Listed below are T cell receptor beta chains from one sample, sequenced in a study of blood T cell repertoires in COVID-19. Using immunoSEQ multiplex PCR, the repertoire was profiled, and TCRdb retains in-frame clones only, with some absent. The sample comprises roughly 40,000 clones, around nine tenths of which are singletons, and about 8.3% rests with the top ten. Sequenced material: peripheral blood. The receptor set was obtained from a man aged 50-59 years with active COVID-19. The CDR3 runs from the conserved cysteine through the conserved F or W. Fields, in order: J gene, clone size, D gene, V gene, CDR3 DNA, CDR3 protein. D genes are given only for firm matches. Clone size is not always given. Where it is, it says once, few, many or a class for expanded clones.

TRBJ1-5	.	.	TRBV15	TGTGCCACCAGCGCCGGCGGGGGGCGGGATCAGCCCCAGCATTTT	CATSAGGGRDQPQHF
TRBJ2-1	.	TRBD2	TRBV9	TGTGCCAGCAGCTCCGGGACTAGGGGCTCCTACAATGAGCAGTTCTTC	CASSSGTRGSYNEQFF
TRBJ1-5	once	.	TRBV7-2	TGTGCCAGCAGCTTAGTCAGGGTAGATAATCAGCCCCAGCATTTT	CASSLVRVDNQPQHF
TRBJ1-5	.	TRBD1	TRBV29-1	TGCAGCGCTCGGGACAGCAATAGCAATCAGCCCCAGCATTTT	CSARDSNSNQPQHF
TRBJ2-1	.	TRBD1	TRBV9	TGTGCCAGCAGCGTATTTTCAGGGACAGGGAGCAATGAGCAGTTCTTC	CASSVFSGTGSNEQFF
TRBJ2-7	.	TRBD2	TRBV5-1	TGCGCCAGCAGCTTGGAAGGACTAGCGGGAGAGGGAGGGCAGTACTTC	CASSLEGLAGEGGQYF
TRBJ1-1	.	.	TRBV28	TGTGCCGCTACAGGGACGAACACTGAAGCTTTCTTT	CAATGTNTEAFF
TRBJ2-5	.	TRBD1	TRBV5-1	TGCGCCAGCAGCTTTCAGGGGGCTATCCAAGAGACCCAGTACTTC	CASSFQGAIQETQYF
TRBJ2-7	.	.	TRBV2	TGTGCCAGCGGCAGGATCAGCTACGAGCAGTACTTC	CASGRISYEQYF
TRBJ2-2	.	.	TRBV25-1	TGTGCCAGCAGTGAGGAGGTAGCCCACACCGGGGAGCTGTTTTTT	CASSEEVAHTGELFF
TRBJ2-1	.	TRBD2	TRBV24-1	TGTGCCACCAGAGGACTAGCGGGTATTGAGCAGTTCTTC	CATRGLAGIEQFF
TRBJ2-7	.	.	TRBV7-9	TGTGCCAGCAGCCCCGACACCAAGTACGAGCAGTACTTC	CASSPDTKYEQYF
TRBJ2-7	once	TRBD2	TRBV7-8	TGTGCCAGCAGCCCCCTTCCGGGGGGAGGGCCTTACGAGCAGTACTTC	CASSPLPGGGPYEQYF
TRBJ1-2	few	TRBD1	TRBV5-1	TGCGCCAGTGGGACAGGAGGGCCCTATGGCTACACCTTC	CASGTGGPYGYTF
TRBJ2-7	.	.	TRBV7-8	TGTGCCAGCAGCAAGCCGACGGGAAGCTTATACGAGCAGTACTTC	CASSKPTGSLYEQYF
TRBJ1-4	.	.	TRBV18	TGTGCCAGCTCAGTCGACACGGGGGAAAAACTGTTTTTT	CASSVDTGEKLFF
TRBJ2-3	.	TRBD2	TRBV5-5	TGTGCCAGCAGCTTCCGGGGGGTAGCGGGGACCACAGATACGCAGTATTTT	CASSFRGVAGTTDTQYF
TRBJ2-7	few	.	TRBV27	TGTGCCAGCAGTTTGAGTAGTGTGCAGTACTTC	CASSLSSVQYF
TRBJ1-1	.	TRBD1	TRBV6-6	TGTGCCAGCAGTTCGGGACAGCAGAACACTGAAGCTTTCTTT	CASSSGQQNTEAFF
TRBJ2-3	.	TRBD2	TRBV5-4	TGTGCCAGCAGCCGCCTAGCGGAGGGAGACACAGATACGCAGTATTTT	CASSRLAEGDTDTQYF
TRBJ1-4	.	TRBD1	TRBV5-6	TGTGCCAGCAGCTGGGGGGACAGGATGAATGAAAAACTGTTTTTT	CASSWGDRMNEKLFF
TRBJ1-2	few	TRBD1	TRBV4-1	TGCGCCAGCAGCCAGGGACAGGAGTTTTTGGAAGGCTACACCTTC	CASSQGQEFLEGYTF
TRBJ2-2	.	.	TRBV9	TGTGCCAGCAGCGTATACGATTCGGGGACCGGGGAGCTGTTTTTT	CASSVYDSGTGELFF
TRBJ2-3	.	.	TRBV7-7	TGTGCTAGCAGCGCCCGACTAGGAGGTGGCACAGATACGCAGTATTTT	CASSARLGGGTDTQYF
TRBJ1-1	.	.	TRBV6-5	TGTGCCAGCAGTTACGTTTTTCGAGAGATGAACACTGAAGCTTTCTTT	CASSYVFREMNTEAFF
TRBJ2-7	.	.	TRBV7-3	TGTGCCAGCAGCACCGACAGAGGTGAGCAGTATTTC	CASSTDRGEQYF
TRBJ2-7	.	.	TRBV28	TGTGCCAGCCAAGGCTCCAGGGAATTTCCCTACGAGCAGTACTTC	CASQGSREFPYEQYF
TRBJ2-1	.	TRBD1	TRBV19	TGTGCCAGTAGTATCCTACAGGGGGATGAGCAGTTCTTC	CASSILQGDEQFF
TRBJ2-5	.	.	TRBV30	TGTGCCTGGAGTCTTAGTTTGAGGCAGGGTCAAGAGACCCAGTACTTC	CAWSLSLRQGQETQYF
TRBJ2-3	.	TRBD2	TRBV19	TGTGCCAGTAGGGCTAGCGGGAGGCGGGCAGATACGCAGTATTTT	CASRASGRRADTQYF